This record concerns one T cell receptor beta chain sequence. Which antigen it targets is not known. It has no much larger one-base neighbor in the sample; base qualities were not kept. V and J are trimmed by 1 base and 6 bases, and the gene matches miss 5 bases of the junction. CDR1 and CDR2 are read off the germline V gene as SGHRS and YFSETQ. The CDR3 contains 15 residues, cysteine and phenylalanine counted. This entry keeps only the CDR3 DNA: 45 bases, framed from base 1. The sample belongs to a study of identical twins (TCRdb year 2016). Turning to the overall study: To test whether fetal clonotypes persist, the study used deep sequencing on TCR alpha and beta repertoires from monozygotic twins, unrelated adults of various ages, and cord blood. To rule out contamination, replicate twin experiments were performed at different times with different library preparation protocols.

Every donor in the study was a healthy Caucasian. The twin cohort comprised three pairs of female monozygotic twins, all aged about 18 to 29 years. The RNA used for TCR libraries was isolated from peripheral blood mononuclear cells. Study-wide conclusions, independent of this receptor: Out-of-frame TCR alpha sharing in monozygotic twins was systematically underestimated by recombination models, whereas sharing between unrelated individuals was in agreement with the recombination models. Because the same donors could not be followed over many years, conclusions were based on cross-sectional statistical analysis. In beta out-of-frame sequences, excess twin sharing was weaker, because having fewer shared sequences lowered the signal-to-noise ratio. Zero-insertion analyses could be partly confounded by invariant T cells such as MAIT and iNKT, although diverse VJ usage argued against such confounding for most clonotypes. Compared with coincidental sharing between unrelated individuals, out-of-frame TCR alpha sequences shared between twins showed an excess of sequences with low generation probability. Fewer insertions were carried by abundant cord blood beta clonotypes; a weaker similar trend was observed in young adult naive repertoires, while no such trend was observed in memory repertoires.

Libraries were built with 5' RACE. Sequencing instrument: Illumina HiSeq 2000. A universal primer binding site was introduced by template switching, and a unique molecular identifier was present in the final cDNA, enabling accurate counting of TCR cDNA molecules. First-strand cDNA for TCR alpha and beta chains was synthesized from specific primers in the conserved constant-segment region. Each cDNA library was double barcoded, with a SMART-Mk sample barcode plus Illumina barcodes, to control for contamination. TruSeq adapter sequences, together with Illumina sample barcodes, were added in two successive PCR steps. Sequencing of the TCR alpha and beta cDNA libraries was done on the Illumina HiSeq platform using custom primers. The published analysis was carried out like this. Unique molecular identifiers were extracted from raw reads with MiGEC, and CDR3 positions were determined with MiXCR. For each individual, recombination models were inferred using an EM algorithm with the repgenHMM and IGoR tools. Shared clonotype analysis was performed with the tcR package in R, normalizing sharing by the product of cloneset sizes. Out-of-frame nonproductive sequences were analyzed to study raw recombination free of thymic and clonal selection effects. TCRdb cleaned the public reads at Q25 with fastp, built clones with MiXCR and kept in-frame beta chains. All rows with the same CDR3 protein become a single entry with the most common DNA and genes. These V and J calls derive from TCRdb rather than the authors' analysis. For this sample the table gives hundreds of thousands of distinct CDR3 sequences, of which approximately 13% were detected only once. Under 2% of the sample is in the top ten clones.

These data were also reused for a study on yellow fever vaccine responses in identical twins. As that second study puts it: The T cell response to vaccination in identical twins was reported by the authors to appear partly convergent and partly personalized. In identical twins, the study followed T cell clones that responded to the vaccine with precision.

The chain couples TRBV5-1 to TRBJ2-1, with TRBD2 identical over 9 junction bases. The receptor was derived from a woman aged 18-29 years in good health. The sequencing input was PBMCs. The CDR3 corresponds to CASSLTLRGGNEQFF. The nucleotide sequence reads as follows: TGCGCCAGCAGCTTGACCTTGCGGGGGGGCAATGAGCAGTTCTTC.